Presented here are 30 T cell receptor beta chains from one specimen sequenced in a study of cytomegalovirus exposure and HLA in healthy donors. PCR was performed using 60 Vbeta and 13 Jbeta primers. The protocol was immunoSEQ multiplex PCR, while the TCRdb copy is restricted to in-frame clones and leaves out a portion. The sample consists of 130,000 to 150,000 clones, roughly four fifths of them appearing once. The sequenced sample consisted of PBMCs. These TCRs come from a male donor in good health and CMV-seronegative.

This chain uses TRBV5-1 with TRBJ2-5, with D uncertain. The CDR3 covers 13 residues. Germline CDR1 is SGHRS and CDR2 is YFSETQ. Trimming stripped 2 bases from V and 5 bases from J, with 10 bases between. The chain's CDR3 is CASSFPRTETQYF. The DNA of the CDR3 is TGCGCCAGCAGCTTCCCCAGAACCGAGACCCAGTACTTC.

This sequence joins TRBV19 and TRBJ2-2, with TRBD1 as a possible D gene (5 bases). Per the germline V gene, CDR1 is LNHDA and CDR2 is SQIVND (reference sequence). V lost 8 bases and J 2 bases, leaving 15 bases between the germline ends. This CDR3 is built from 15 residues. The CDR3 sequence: CASSNRKSNTGELFF. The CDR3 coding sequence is TGTGCCAGTTCGAACAGGAAATCTAACACCGGGGAGCTGTTTTTT. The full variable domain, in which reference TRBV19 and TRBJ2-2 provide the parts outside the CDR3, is DGGITQSPKYLFRKEGQNVTLSCEQNLNHDAMYWYRQDPGQGLRLIYYSQIVNDFQKGDIAEGYSVSREKKESFPLTVTSAQKNPTAFYLCASSNRKSNTGELFFGEGSRLTVL.

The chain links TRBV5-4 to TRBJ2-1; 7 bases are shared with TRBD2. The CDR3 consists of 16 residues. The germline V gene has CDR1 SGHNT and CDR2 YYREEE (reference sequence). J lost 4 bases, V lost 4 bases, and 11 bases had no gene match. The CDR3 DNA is TGTGCCAGCAGCCTTGGAGTGAGGGAGGGGTACAATGAGCAGTTCTTC. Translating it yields CASSLGVREGYNEQFF.

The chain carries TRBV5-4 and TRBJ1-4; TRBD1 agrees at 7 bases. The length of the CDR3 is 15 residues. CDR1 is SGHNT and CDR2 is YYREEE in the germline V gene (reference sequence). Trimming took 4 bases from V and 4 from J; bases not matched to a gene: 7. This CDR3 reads CASSLGTDFNEKLFF. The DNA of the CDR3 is TGTGCCAGCAGCCTCGGGACAGATTTTAATGAAAAACTGTTTTTT.

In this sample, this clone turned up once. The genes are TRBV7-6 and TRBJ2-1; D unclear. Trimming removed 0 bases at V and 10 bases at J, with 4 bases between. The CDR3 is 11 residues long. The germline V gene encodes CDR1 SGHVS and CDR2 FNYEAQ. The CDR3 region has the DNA TGTGCCAGCAGCTTAGCGACAGAGCAGTTCTTC. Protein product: CASSLATEQFF.

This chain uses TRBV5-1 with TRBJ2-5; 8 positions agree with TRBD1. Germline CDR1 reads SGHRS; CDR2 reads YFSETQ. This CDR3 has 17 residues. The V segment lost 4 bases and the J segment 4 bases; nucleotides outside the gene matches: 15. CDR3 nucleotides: TGCGCCAGCAGCCCACGGCGGGTGACAGGGGAGAGAGAGACCCAGTACTTC. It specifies CASSPRRVTGERETQYF. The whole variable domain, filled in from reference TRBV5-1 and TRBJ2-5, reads KAGVTQTPRYLIKTRGQQVTLSCSPISGHRSVSWYQQTPGQGLQFLFEYFSETQRNKGNFPGRFSGRQFSNSRSEMNVSTLELGDSALYLCASSPRRVTGERETQYFGPGTRLLVL.

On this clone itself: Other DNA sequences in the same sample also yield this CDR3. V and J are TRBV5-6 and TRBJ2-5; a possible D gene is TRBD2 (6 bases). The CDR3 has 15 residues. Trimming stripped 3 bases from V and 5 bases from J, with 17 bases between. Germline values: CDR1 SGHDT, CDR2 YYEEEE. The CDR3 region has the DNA TGTGCCAGCAGCTCCGGTGGGGGGAGTAAGGAGACCCAGTACTTC. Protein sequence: CASSSGGGSKETQYF.

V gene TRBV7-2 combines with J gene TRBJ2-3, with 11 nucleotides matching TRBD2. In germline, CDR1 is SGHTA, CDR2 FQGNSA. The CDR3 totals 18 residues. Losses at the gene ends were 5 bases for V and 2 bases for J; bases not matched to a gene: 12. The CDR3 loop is CASSPTSGGLLITDTQYF. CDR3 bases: TGTGCCAGCAGCCCTACTAGCGGGGGCCTCCTCATCACAGATACGCAGTATTTT.

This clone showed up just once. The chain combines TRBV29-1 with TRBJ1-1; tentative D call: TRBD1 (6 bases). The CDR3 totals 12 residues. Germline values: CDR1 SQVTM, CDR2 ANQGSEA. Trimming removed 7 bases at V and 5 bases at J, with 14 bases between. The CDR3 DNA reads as TGCAGCGCGGACAGACTGACTACTGAAGCTTTCTTT. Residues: CSADRLTTEAFF.

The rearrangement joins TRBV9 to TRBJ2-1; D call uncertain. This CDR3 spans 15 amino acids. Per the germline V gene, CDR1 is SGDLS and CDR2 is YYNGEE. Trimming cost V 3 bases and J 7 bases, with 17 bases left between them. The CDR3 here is CASSGSGLSGNEQFF. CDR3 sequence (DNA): TGTGCCAGCAGCGGCAGTGGGCTCTCCGGAAATGAGCAGTTCTTC.

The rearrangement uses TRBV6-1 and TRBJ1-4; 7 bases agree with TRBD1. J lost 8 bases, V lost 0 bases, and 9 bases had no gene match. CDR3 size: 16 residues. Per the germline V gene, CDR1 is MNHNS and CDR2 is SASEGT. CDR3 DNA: TGTGCCAGCAGTGAAGCTGTAGGACAGGAGGGGGAAAAACTGTTTTTT. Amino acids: CASSEAVGQEGEKLFF.

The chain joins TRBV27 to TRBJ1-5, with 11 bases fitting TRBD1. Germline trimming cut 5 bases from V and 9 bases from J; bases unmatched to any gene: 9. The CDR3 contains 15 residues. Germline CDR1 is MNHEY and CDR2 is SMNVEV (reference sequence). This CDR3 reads CASSPLGQGARPQHF. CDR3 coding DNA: TGTGCCAGCAGTCCCTTAGGACAGGGGGCCCGGCCCCAGCATTTT.

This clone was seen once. CDR3 in amino acids: CAISMGQGNTEAFF. The CDR3 DNA reads as TGTGCCATCAGTATGGGACAGGGTAACACTGAAGCTTTCTTT. This chain links TRBV10-3 with TRBJ1-1, with 9 bases aligning to TRBD1. This CDR3 contains 14 residues. J was trimmed by 2 bases and V by 5 bases; bases with no gene match: 3. Germline V gives CDR1 ENHRY, CDR2 SYGVKD.

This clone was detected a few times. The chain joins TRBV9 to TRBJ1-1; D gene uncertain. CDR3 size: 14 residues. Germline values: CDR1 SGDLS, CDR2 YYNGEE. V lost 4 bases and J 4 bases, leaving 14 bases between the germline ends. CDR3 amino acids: CASSPSGAPTEAFF. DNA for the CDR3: TGTGCCAGCAGCCCCAGTGGTGCACCCACTGAAGCTTTCTTT.

The CDR3 sequence: CANRGDSYNEQFF. The DNA of the CDR3 is TGTGCCAACCGGGGGGACTCCTACAATGAGCAGTTCTTC. This chain links TRBV7-9 with TRBJ2-1, with 7 bases matching TRBD2. V lost 10 bases, J lost 0 bases, and 3 bases stayed unmatched. This CDR3 has 13 amino acids. CDR1 SEHNR and CDR2 FQNEAQ come from the germline V gene (reference sequence). Filled out from reference TRBV7-9 and TRBJ2-1, the complete variable domain reads DTGVSQNPRHKITKRGQNVTFRCDPISEHNRLYWYRQTLGQGPEFLTYFQNEAQLEKSRLLSDRFSAERPKGSFSTLEIQRTEQGDSAMYLCANRGDSYNEQFFGPGTRLTVL.

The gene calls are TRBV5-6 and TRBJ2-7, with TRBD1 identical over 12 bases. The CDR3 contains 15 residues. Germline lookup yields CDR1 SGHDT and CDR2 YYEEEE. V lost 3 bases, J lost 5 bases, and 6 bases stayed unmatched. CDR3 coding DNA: TGTGCCAGCAGCTGGGCCGGGACAGGGGGCGACGAGCAGTACTTC. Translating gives CASSWAGTGGDEQYF.

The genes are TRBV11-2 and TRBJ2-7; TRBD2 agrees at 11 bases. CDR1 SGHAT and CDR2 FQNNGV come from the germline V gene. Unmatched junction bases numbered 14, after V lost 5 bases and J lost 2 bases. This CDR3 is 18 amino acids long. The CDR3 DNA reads TGTGCCAGCAGCACACCGCGACGGGGACTAGCGGTCCCCTACGAGCAGTACTTC. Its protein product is CASSTPRRGLAVPYEQYF.

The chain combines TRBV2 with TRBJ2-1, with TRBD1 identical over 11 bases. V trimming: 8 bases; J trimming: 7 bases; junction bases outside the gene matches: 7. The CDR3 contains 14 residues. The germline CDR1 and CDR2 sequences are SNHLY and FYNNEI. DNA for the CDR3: TGTGCCAGCGAGGACAGGGGGCTAGGGAATGAGCAGTTCTTC. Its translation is CASEDRGLGNEQFF. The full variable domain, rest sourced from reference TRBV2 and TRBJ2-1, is EPEVTQTPSHQVTQMGQEVILRCVPISNHLYFYWYRQILGQKVEFLVSFYNNEISEKSEIFDDQFSVERPDGSNFTLKIRSTKLEDSAMYFCASEDRGLGNEQFFGPGTRLTVL.

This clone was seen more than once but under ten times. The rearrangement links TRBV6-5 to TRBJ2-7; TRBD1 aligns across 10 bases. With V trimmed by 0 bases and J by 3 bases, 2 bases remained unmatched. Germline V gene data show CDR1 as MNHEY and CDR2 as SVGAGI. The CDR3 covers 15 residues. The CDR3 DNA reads TGTGCCAGCAGTTACTCCGGGACAGGGGTCTACGAGCAGTACTTC. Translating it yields CASSYSGTGVYEQYF.

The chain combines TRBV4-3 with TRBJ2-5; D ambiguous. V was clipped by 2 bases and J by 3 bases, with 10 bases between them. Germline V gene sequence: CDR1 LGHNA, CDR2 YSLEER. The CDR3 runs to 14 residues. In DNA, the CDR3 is TGCGCCAGCAGCCAATGGCGGTTTAAAGAGACCCAGTACTTC. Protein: CASSQWRFKETQYF.

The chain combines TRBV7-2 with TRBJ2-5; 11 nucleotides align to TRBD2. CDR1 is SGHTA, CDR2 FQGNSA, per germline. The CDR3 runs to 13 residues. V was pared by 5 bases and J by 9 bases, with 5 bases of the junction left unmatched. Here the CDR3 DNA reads TGTGCCAGCAGCCCGGAGACTAGCGGGGCCCAGTACTTC. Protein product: CASSPETSGAQYF. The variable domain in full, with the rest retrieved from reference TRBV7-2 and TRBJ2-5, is GAGVSQSPSNKVTEKGKDVELRCDPISGHTALYWYRQSLGQGLEFLIYFQGNSAPDKSGLPSDRFSAERTGGSVSTLTIQRTQQEDSAVYLCASSPETSGAQYFGPGTRLLVL.

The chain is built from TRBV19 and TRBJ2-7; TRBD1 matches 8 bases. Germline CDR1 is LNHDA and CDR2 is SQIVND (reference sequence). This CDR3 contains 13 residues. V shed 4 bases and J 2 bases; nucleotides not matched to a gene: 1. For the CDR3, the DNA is TGTGCCAGTAGTAGGGACAGGACCTACGAGCAGTACTTC. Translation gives CASSRDRTYEQYF.

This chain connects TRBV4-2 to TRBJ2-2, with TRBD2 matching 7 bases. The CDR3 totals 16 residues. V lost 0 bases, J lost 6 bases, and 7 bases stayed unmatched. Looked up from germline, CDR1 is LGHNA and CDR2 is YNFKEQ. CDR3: CASSQDPTSVAGELFF. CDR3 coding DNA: TGTGCCAGCAGCCAAGATCCCACTAGCGTTGCCGGGGAGCTGTTTTTT.

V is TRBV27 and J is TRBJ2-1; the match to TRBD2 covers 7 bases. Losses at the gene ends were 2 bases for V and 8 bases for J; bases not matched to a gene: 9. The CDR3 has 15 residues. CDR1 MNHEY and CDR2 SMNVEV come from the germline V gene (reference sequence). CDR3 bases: TGTGCCAGCAGTTTAGGTGGGGGGGGTGCGGATGAGCAGTTCTTC. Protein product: CASSLGGGGADEQFF.

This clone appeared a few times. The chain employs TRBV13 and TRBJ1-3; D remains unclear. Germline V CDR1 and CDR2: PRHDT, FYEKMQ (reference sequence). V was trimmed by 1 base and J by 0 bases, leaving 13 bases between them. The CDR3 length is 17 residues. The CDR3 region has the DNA TGTGCCAGCAGCTTAGAAGAGGGTACCCGCTCTGGAAACACCATATATTTT. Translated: CASSLEEGTRSGNTIYF.

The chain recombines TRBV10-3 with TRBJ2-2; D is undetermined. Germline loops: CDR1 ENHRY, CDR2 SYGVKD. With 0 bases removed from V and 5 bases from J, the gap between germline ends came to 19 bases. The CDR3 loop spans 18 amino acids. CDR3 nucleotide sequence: TGTGCCATCAGTGAGTCCGGGTACGGGTCGGCTGGGACCGGGGAGCTGTTTTTT. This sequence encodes CAISESGYGSAGTGELFF.

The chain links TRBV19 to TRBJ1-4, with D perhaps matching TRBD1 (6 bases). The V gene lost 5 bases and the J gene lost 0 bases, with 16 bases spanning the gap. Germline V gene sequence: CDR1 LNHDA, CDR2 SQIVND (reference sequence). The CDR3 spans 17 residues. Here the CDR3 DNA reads TGTGCCAGTAGTTCCCGGACAGTTAAGACAACTAATGAAAAACTGTTTTTT. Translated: CASSSRTVKTTNEKLFF.

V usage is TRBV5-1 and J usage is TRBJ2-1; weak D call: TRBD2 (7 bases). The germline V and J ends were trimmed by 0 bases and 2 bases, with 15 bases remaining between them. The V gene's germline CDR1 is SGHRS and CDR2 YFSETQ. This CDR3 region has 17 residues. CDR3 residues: CASSLGIGGRAYNEQFF. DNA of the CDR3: TGCGCCAGCAGCTTGGGGATCGGGGGGCGGGCCTACAATGAGCAGTTCTTC.

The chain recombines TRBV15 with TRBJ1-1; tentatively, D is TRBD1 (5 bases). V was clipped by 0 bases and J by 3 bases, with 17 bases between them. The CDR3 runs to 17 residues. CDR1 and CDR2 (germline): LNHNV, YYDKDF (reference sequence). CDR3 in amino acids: CATSRDRSSGGDTEAFF. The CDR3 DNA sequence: TGTGCCACCAGCAGAGATCGCTCGTCCGGGGGTGACACTGAAGCTTTCTTT.

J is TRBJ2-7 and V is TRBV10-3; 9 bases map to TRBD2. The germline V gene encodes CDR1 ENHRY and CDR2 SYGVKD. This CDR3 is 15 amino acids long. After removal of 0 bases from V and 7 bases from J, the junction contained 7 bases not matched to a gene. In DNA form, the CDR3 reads TGTGCCATCAGTGAGTCGCTAGCGGGATTGGAAGAGCAGTACTTC. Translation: CAISESLAGLEEQYF.